Presented here are 21 T cell receptor beta chains from one specimen sequenced in a study of PD-1 blockade in mismatch repair-deficient tumors. TCRdb's table, derived via immunoSEQ multiplex PCR, lists solely in-frame clones and lacks some. The sample lists nearly 25,000 clones; around 80% were seen once. Sequenced material: peripheral blood, taken 12 weeks after starting pembrolizumab. These receptor sequences come from an adult with mismatch repair-deficient cancer.

The rearrangement joins TRBV11-3 to TRBJ2-7; 9 bases are a match to TRBD1. The CDR3 runs to 14 residues. Germline CDR1 SGHNT, CDR2 YENEEA. The J segment lost 2 bases and the V segment lost 4 bases, leaving 3 bases of the junction unmatched. The DNA for the CDR3 is TGTGCCAGCAGCTCGGGACAGGGTCCCTACGAGCAGTACTTC. It specifies CASSSGQGPYEQYF.

This clone appeared once. This rearrangement joins TRBV4-3 to TRBJ2-1; D could derive from TRBD1 or TRBD2 (5 bases each). The CDR3 has 15 residues. The germline gives CDR1 LGHNA, CDR2 YSLEER. The V end lost 2 bases, the J end lost 0 bases, and 8 bases lay between the germline ends. In DNA form, the CDR3 reads TGCGCCAGCAGCCAAAGGGACCTCTCCTACAATGAGCAGTTCTTC. It translates to CASSQRDLSYNEQFF.

CDR3 protein: CASSLRSINTGELFF. The CDR3 nucleotides read TGTGCCAGCAGTTTACGGTCCATAAACACCGGGGAGCTGTTTTTT. The chain is built from TRBV27 and TRBJ2-2; D not certain. CDR1 is MNHEY, CDR2 SMNVEV, per germline (reference sequence). V lost 2 bases and J lost 2, with 9 bases in between. The CDR3 is 15 amino acids.

The chain is built from TRBV7-9 and TRBJ2-1, with D perhaps being TRBD1 or TRBD2 (5 bases each). Germline CDR1 and CDR2: SEHNR and FQNEAQ (reference sequence). The CDR3 runs 13 residues. Trimming took off 8 bases at V and 2 bases at J, with 10 bases between the two ends. The CDR3 protein is CASGRDPYNEQFF. CDR3 coding DNA: TGTGCCAGCGGTCGGGACCCCTACAATGAGCAGTTCTTC.

This clone occurred a few times. Other DNA sequences of this sample code for an identical CDR3. The chain carries TRBV6-4 and TRBJ2-2; TRBD2 aligns across 10 bases. Germline V gene lookup returns CDR1 MRHNA and CDR2 SNTAGT. With 4 bases clipped from V and 4 bases from J, the junction kept 0 bases outside the gene matches. The CDR3 is 14 amino acids. The CDR3 bases are TGTGCCAGCAGTGCTAGCGGGAGCACCGGGGAGCTGTTTTTT. Its protein is CASSASGSTGELFF.

V gene TRBV7-9 combines with J gene TRBJ2-7; TRBD1 matches at 7 bases. This CDR3 spans 14 amino acids. Germline V gene lookup returns CDR1 SEHNR and CDR2 FQNEAQ (reference sequence). J gave up 5 bases and V 5 bases, and 9 bases lay outside the gene matches. In nucleotides, the CDR3 is TGTGCCAGCAGCCATACAGGGGTCGAGGACGAGCAGTACTTC. This codes for CASSHTGVEDEQYF.

This chain links TRBV4-2 with TRBJ1-1; D unclear. The CDR3 consists of 16 residues. V shed 3 bases and J shed 5 bases, with 19 bases lying between them. The germline CDR1 and CDR2 sequences are LGHNA and YNFKEQ. CDR3 loop: CASSQVGDGSGTEAFF. The CDR3 DNA follows: TGTGCCAGCAGCCAGGTTGGCGATGGGTCCGGAACTGAAGCTTTCTTT.

CDR3 sequence (DNA): TGTGCCAGCAGCCCAAGACAGGGCACCGGGGAGCTGTTTTTT. This encodes CASSPRQGTGELFF. V usage is TRBV7-2 and J usage is TRBJ2-2; 7 bases fit TRBD1. The CDR3 covers 14 residues. Germline assignment: CDR1 SGHTA and CDR2 FQGNSA. V shed 5 bases, J shed 4 bases, and the junction held 4 bases outside the gene matches.

This clone was detected once. The V and J genes are TRBV19 and TRBJ2-7; D is perhaps TRBD2 (5 bases). Trimming removed 5 bases at V and 3 bases at J, with 11 bases between. The CDR3 consists of 13 residues. Germline loops: CDR1 LNHDA, CDR2 SQIVND (reference sequence). This CDR3 is CASSEGPNYEQYF. The CDR3 DNA sequence: TGTGCCAGTAGTGAGGGTCCAAACTACGAGCAGTACTTC.

The CDR3 coding sequence is TGTGCCAGCAGTTCACTAGCGGGAGGGACAGATACGCAGTATTTT. Its translation: CASSSLAGGTDTQYF. The chain is built from TRBV27 and TRBJ2-3, with TRBD2 identical over 13 bases. V dropped 4 bases and J dropped 3; count of bases not matched to a gene: 1. CDR3 length: 15 residues. Germline V gives CDR1 MNHEY, CDR2 SMNVEV (reference sequence).

This chain uses TRBV23-1 with TRBJ2-3; D perhaps matches TRBD1 (6 bases). TRBV23-1 is noted as an ORF with a role that remains uncertain. CDR3 length equals 15 residues. V lost 6 bases and J 1 base, leaving 14 bases between the germline ends. The CDR3 loop is CASSTPGQCTDTQYF. The CDR3 nucleotides are TGCGCCAGCAGCACCCCGGGACAATGCACAGATACGCAGTATTTT.

The sample holds a few counts of this clone. The V gene is TRBV5-1, the J gene TRBJ2-5; no definite D call. In germline, CDR1 is SGHRS, CDR2 YFSETQ. The CDR3 totals 11 residues. Trimming took off 4 bases at V and 5 bases at J, with 6 bases between the two ends. The CDR3 bases are TGCGCCAGCAGCGAATGGGAGACCCAGTACTTC. Protein product: CASSEWETQYF.

The sample holds one count of this clone. The chain combines TRBV29-1 with TRBJ2-7; D remains unclear. V lost 4 bases, J lost 0 bases, and 7 bases lay in between. CDR1 is SQVTM and CDR2 is ANQGSEA in the germline V gene. CDR3 length: 12 amino acids. As DNA, the CDR3 is TGCAGCGTTGGACGGACCTCCTACGAGCAGTACTTC. Protein product: CSVGRTSYEQYF.

The rearrangement links TRBV10-3 to TRBJ1-4, with a possible D match to TRBD1 (5 bases). The CDR3 runs 15 residues. CDR1 and CDR2 from the germline V gene are ENHRY and SYGVKD. V lost 2 bases and J lost 3, with 10 bases in between. CDR3 residues: CAISEREGSNEKLFF. In nucleotides, the CDR3 is TGTGCCATCAGTGAGAGGGAGGGGTCTAATGAAAAACTGTTTTTT.

The rearrangement links TRBV4-1 to TRBJ1-5; D is undetermined. Between the trimmed V and J ends, which lost 0 bases and 6 bases, there was a span of 6 bases. The CDR3 extends over 13 amino acids. Germline lookup yields CDR1 MGHRA and CDR2 YSYEKL. CDR3 DNA sequence: TGCGCCAGCAGCCAAGACTCGGGTCAGCCCCAGCATTTT. Protein sequence: CASSQDSGQPQHF.

This clone was detected only a few times. This chain links TRBV6-5 with TRBJ2-7, with TRBD2 as a possible D gene (6 bases). CDR3 length: 15 amino acids. V lost 0 bases and J 0 bases, leaving 9 bases between the germline ends. Germline CDR1 MNHEY, CDR2 SVGAGI. CDR3 in amino acids: CASSYSAGSSYEQYF. CDR3 nucleotide sequence: TGTGCCAGCAGTTACTCGGCGGGGAGCTCCTACGAGCAGTACTTC.

The V gene is TRBV7-6, the J gene TRBJ2-7; TRBD1 might be the D (6 bases). The CDR3 consists of 15 residues. Germline CDR1 reads SGHVS; CDR2 reads FNYEAQ. Trimming stripped 1 base from V and 2 bases from J, with 12 bases between. CDR3 sequence (DNA): TGTGCCAGCAGCTTAGGAAGACAGGCTACCTACGAGCAGTACTTC. Translated, it gives CASSLGRQATYEQYF.

CDR3 DNA sequence: TGTGCCAGCAGCTTTAGAGGGGTTCAGGTAAACACTGAAGCTTTCTTT. This sequence encodes CASSFRGVQVNTEAFF. The chain links TRBV7-9 to TRBJ1-1, with D perhaps TRBD1 (5 bases). Germline CDR1 is SEHNR and CDR2 is FQNEAQ (reference sequence). Between the trimmed V and J ends, which lost 3 bases and 2 bases, there was a span of 16 bases. The CDR3 length is 16 residues.

The genes are TRBV9 and TRBJ1-1; D not resolved. Per the germline V gene, CDR1 is SGDLS and CDR2 is YYNGEE. V lost 0 bases and J 1 base, leaving 4 bases between the germline ends. This CDR3 is 13 amino acids long. CDR3 sequence (DNA): TGTGCCAGCAGCGTAGGCACGAACACTGAAGCTTTCTTT. Its translation: CASSVGTNTEAFF.

The CDR3 coding sequence is TGCGCCAGCAGCCCTTTACTCCTGGGTAATCAGCCCCAGCATTTT. Translating gives CASSPLLLGNQPQHF. The V gene is TRBV4-1, the J gene TRBJ1-5, with D uncertain. From germline, CDR1 is MGHRA and CDR2 YSYEKL. The CDR3 is 15 amino acids. The V gene lost 4 bases and the J gene lost 4 bases, with 14 bases spanning the gap.

The rearrangement links TRBV9 to TRBJ2-7; D is possibly TRBD1 (5 bases). The CDR3 loop spans 15 amino acids. The V and J ends lost 0 bases and 4 bases respectively, with 14 bases between them. Germline lookup yields CDR1 SGDLS and CDR2 YYNGEE. The CDR3 DNA is TGTGCCAGCAGCGTAGGGGCAGGGCCGATTTACGAGCAGTACTTC. Translating it yields CASSVGAGPIYEQYF.